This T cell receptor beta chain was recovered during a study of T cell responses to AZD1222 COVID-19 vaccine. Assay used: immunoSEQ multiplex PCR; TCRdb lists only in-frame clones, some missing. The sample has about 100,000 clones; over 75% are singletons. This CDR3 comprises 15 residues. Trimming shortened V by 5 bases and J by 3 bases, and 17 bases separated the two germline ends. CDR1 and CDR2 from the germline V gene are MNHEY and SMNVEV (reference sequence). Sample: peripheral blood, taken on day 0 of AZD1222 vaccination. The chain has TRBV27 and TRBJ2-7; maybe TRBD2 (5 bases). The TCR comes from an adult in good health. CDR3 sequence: CASSPGLYPNYEQYF. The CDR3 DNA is TGTGCCAGCAGTCCCGGACTCTACCCCAACTACGAGCAGTACTTC.